This T cell receptor beta chain was found in a study of blood T cells in healthy people across ages (dated by TCRdb to 2015 to 2017). About the investigation overall: Template switching captured roughly one uniquely barcoded TCR beta cDNA molecule per two T cells in model experiments. The study measured age-related changes in TCR beta repertoire diversity using deep sequencing normalized with unique cDNA molecular identifiers. The donors were divided into four age groups: young (average roughly 17 years), middle-aged (approximately 39), aged (roughly 60) and long-lived (about 90). To avoid experimental bias, donors of different ages were randomly spread across the sequencing lanes. For two donors (one aged 18 to 30 and one aged 80 or older), the study analyzed two additional independent replicas of 1 million unique cDNA reads from the same blood draw.

For this clonotype: The antigen it binds to is not known. It has no much larger one-base neighbor in the sample; base qualities were not kept.

Systemically healthy Caucasian individuals from Russia, roughly 40 in total and aged roughly 6 to 100 years, were included as donors. Roughly 9 milliliters of peripheral blood were drawn from each donor into EDTA-treated Vacutainer tubes. PBMCs were isolated by Ficoll-Paque density-gradient centrifugation, with at least 6 million obtained per sample. Trizol reagent was used to extract total RNA from the PBMCs, yielding at least 5.5 micrograms per sample. For every donor, flow cytometry on a PBMC aliquot measured the percentage of naive CD45RAhigh/CD27high T cells. Paper-wide results and their limitations: As age increased, observed TCR beta diversity per million T cells dropped in a roughly linear way, and a significant reduction was already evident by age 40. Observed TCR beta diversity correlated strongly with the percentage of naive T cells measured by flow cytometry. Estimates of total diversity from one million sequenced T cells were regarded as lower bounds and underestimates. Because profiling used bulk unsorted PBMCs, naive and antigen-experienced compartments could not be compared conclusively. The CMV infection status of donors was not known, potentially confounding age-related changes in expanded clonotypes. Compared with the aged group, more naive CD4+ T cells, fewer expanded clones and increased TCR diversity were shown by the long-lived group, suggesting age selection.

The library was obtained by 5' RACE. Sequencing took place on an Illumina HiSeq 2500. A second PCR of about 6 to 11 cycles was performed with a sample-barcoded 5' primer and a J-beta primer mix. A template-switch 5' adaptor carrying 12 random nucleotides introduced a unique molecular identifier onto each TCR beta cDNA molecule. Each sample yielded at least 3 million CDR3-containing paired-end reads. All of the RNA was converted into first-strand cDNA using the Mint cDNA synthesis kit, with a TRBC-specific oligonucleotide serving as the primer. All cDNA was treated with uracil-DNA glycosylase and then went through a first 18-cycle PCR with the universal primers M1SS and BC2_uni_R. Per the original workflow: Normalization of each sample was performed by random selection of 1 million high-quality reads, each carrying a distinct molecular identifier. Instead of being binned into consensus sequences, reads with shared molecular identifiers were discarded. MiTCR, set to a Q25 quality threshold and the strictest error-elimination algorithm, was used for CDR3 identification, clonotype clustering and error correction. A nonparametric unseen species model with Euler transformation was used to estimate a lower bound on total TCR beta diversity. TCRdb reworked the public reads: Q25 trimming with fastp, MiXCR clone assembly, productive beta chains retained. One record per CDR3 amino acid sequence lists the most common genes and DNA. These V and J calls derive from TCRdb rather than the authors' analysis. The sample includes approximately 360,000 distinct CDR3 sequences, with about 49% observed a single time. Under 65% of the sample is in the top ten clones.

Sequencing was carried out using blood. The clonotype was recovered from a man between 60 and 75 years old in good health.

Here the CDR3 is given as CASSPASAPDTQYF. The nucleotide sequence reads as follows: TGTGCCAGCAGCCCAGCTAGCGCCCCGGATACGCAGTATTTT. The chain employs TRBV7-9 and TRBJ2-3, and perhaps TRBD2 as D gene, on 6 matching bases. CDR1 and CDR2, per the germline V gene (reference sequence), are SEHNR and FQNEAQ. V is clipped by 5 bases and J by 6 bases, and the sequence between their germline boundaries is 15 bases long. Its CDR3 holds 14 amino acids, cysteine through phenylalanine. The kept DNA is CDR3 alone, 42 bases in frame from the first base.